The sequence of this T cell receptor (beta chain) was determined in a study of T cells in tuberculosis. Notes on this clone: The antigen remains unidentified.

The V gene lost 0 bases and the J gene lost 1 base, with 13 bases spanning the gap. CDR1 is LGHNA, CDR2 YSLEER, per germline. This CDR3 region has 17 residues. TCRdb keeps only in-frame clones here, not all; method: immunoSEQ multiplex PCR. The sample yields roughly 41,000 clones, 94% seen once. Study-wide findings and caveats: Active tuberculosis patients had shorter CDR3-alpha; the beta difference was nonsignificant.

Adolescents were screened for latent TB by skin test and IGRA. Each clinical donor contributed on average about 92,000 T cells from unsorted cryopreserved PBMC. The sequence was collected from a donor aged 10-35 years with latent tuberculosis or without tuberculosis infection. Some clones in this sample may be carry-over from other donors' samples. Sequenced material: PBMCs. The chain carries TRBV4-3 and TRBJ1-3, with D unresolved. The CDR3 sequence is CASSQDRAEHSGNTIYF. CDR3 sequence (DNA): TGCGCCAGCAGCCAAGATCGCGCGGAGCATTCTGGAAACACCATATATTTT.